This TCR beta chain was recorded in a study of technical replicates of blood from a handful of donors. Germline loops: CDR1 GTSNPN, CDR2 SVGIG (reference sequence). With 4 bases removed from V and 4 bases from J, the gap between germline ends came to 11 bases. The length of the CDR3 is 14 residues. The protocol was immunoSEQ multiplex PCR, while the TCRdb copy is restricted to in-frame clones and leaves out a portion. The sample includes approximately 76,000 clones, 65% to 90% seen only once; the top ten take roughly 4.5%. The chain is built from TRBV30 and TRBJ2-6; no reliable D call. Material: PBMCs. This clonotype was obtained from a human donor in good health. Some clones in this sample may be carry-over from other donors' samples. CDR3 in amino acids: CAWIMSSGANVLTF. The CDR3 nucleotides are TGTGCCTGGATAATGTCTTCGGGGGCCAACGTCCTGACTTTC.